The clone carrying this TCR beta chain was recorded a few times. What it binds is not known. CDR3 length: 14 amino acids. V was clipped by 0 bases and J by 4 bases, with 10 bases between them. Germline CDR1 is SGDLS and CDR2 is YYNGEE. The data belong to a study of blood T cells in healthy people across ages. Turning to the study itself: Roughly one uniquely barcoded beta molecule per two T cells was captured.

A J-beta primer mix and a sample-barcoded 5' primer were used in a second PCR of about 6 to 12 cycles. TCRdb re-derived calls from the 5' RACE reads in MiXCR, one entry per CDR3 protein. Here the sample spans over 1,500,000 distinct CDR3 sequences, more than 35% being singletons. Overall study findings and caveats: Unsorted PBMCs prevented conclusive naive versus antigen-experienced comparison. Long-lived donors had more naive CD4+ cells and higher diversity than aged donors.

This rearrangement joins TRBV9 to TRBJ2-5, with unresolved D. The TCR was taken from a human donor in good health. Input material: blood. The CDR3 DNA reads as TGTGCCAGCAGCGTAGTGTGGGGTTCAGAGACCCAGTACTTC. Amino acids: CASSVVWGSETQYF. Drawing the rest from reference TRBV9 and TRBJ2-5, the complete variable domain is DSGVTQTPKHLITATGQRVTLRCSPRSGDLSVYWYQQSLDQGLQFLIQYYNGEERAKGNILERFSAQQFPDLHSELNLSSLELGDSALYFCASSVVWGSETQYFGPGTRLLVL.